These 3 T cell receptor beta chains share one sample of origin, sequenced in a study of CD8+CD57+ T cells in acquired aplastic anemia. TCR beta VDJ and CDR3 were profiled, and genomic DNA was the template. Each CDR3 protein gets one entry after TCRdb re-called the reads with MiXCR. This sample yields around 400,000 distinct CDR3 sequences, of which approximately 70% are seen a single time; 3% to 5% belongs to the top ten. Sequenced: sorted CD4+, CD8+, or CD8+CD57+ T cells (not recorded which) from PBMCs. The receptors derive from a human donor in good health, serving as a control.

Remarks on this clonotype: One end of the junction is discordant with germline, which a read error may explain. The V and J genes are TRBV11-3 and TRBJ2-7; D is unresolved. Per the germline V gene, CDR1 is SGHNT and CDR2 is YENEEA. The CDR3 extends over 12 amino acids. As DNA, the CDR3 is TGTGCCACCAGCGACCACGCCTACGAGCAGTACTTC. Translation gives CATSDHAYEQYF.

As to this clonotype: Sequence at one end of the junction differs from germline and may be a read error. The chain carries TRBV7-7 and TRBJ1-5; no clear D. CDR1 is SSHAT and CDR2 is FNYEAQ in the germline V gene (reference sequence). The CDR3 contains 15 residues. As DNA, the CDR3 is TGTGCCAGCAGCTTATCGGGAGGGAGCAATCAGCCCAAGCATTTT. It codes for CASSLSGGSNQPKHF.

This clonotype was recorded only once. The chain carries TRBV30 and TRBJ1-2; no clear D gene. CDR3 length: 14 amino acids. V was cut by 1 base and J by 8 bases, with 17 bases left in between. The V gene's germline CDR1 is GTSNPN and CDR2 SVGIG (reference sequence). The CDR3 nucleotides are TGTGCCTGGAGTGCTGAGAGGGCCGCGGGAGGCTACACCTTC. As protein: CAWSAERAAGGYTF.